Below are 32 T cell receptor beta chains sequenced from a single sample in a study of T cells in Graves' hyperthyroidism and ophthalmopathy. Amplified TCR beta CDR3 regions came from RNA transcripts. HTBI primers were the set used in a first-round RT-PCR of the TCR CDR3. MiXCR, applied by TCRdb to the multiplex PCR reads, yields one record per CDR3 protein. The sample carries 350,000 or so distinct CDR3 sequences, approximately 17% recorded once. Specimen: blood. The source of these receptors is a woman aged 30 to 39 with Graves' hyperthyroidism that later progressed to Graves' ophthalmopathy.

This clonotype was seen many times. J is TRBJ2-5 and V is TRBV28, with 7 bases lining up with TRBD2. After removal of 7 bases from V and 4 bases from J, the junction contained 9 bases not matched to a gene. The CDR3 spans 14 residues. CDR1 and CDR2 from the germline V gene are MDHEN and SYDVKM. The CDR3 nucleotides are TGTGCCAGCAACGTACTAAGCGGGGCAGAGACCCAGTACTTC. Its translation is CASNVLSGAETQYF.

The rearrangement links TRBV28 to TRBJ2-1; 14 bases agree with TRBD2. With 5 bases clipped from V and 7 bases from J, the junction kept 7 bases outside the gene matches. The CDR3 consists of 16 residues. Germline assignment: CDR1 MDHEN and CDR2 SYDVKM. The CDR3 region is CASSPATSGRDNEQFF. In DNA, the CDR3 is TGTGCCAGCAGTCCCGCGACTAGCGGGAGGGATAATGAGCAGTTCTTC.

This clonotype was observed at least ten times. The rearrangement joins TRBV3-1 to TRBJ1-1; 8 positions agree with TRBD1. V lost 1 base and J lost 3; bases outside the gene matches: 7. Germline-derived CDR1 and CDR2 are LGHDT and YNNKEL (reference sequence). The CDR3 has 16 residues. This chain's CDR3 is CASSQGRQGLYTEAFF. The CDR3 DNA sequence: TGTGCCAGCAGCCAAGGTCGACAGGGGCTGTACACTGAAGCTTTCTTT.

This clonotype showed up many times. The chain joins TRBV20-1 to TRBJ2-7; 11 bases align to TRBD1. The CDR3 runs to 14 residues. The J segment lost 5 bases and the V segment lost 5 bases, leaving 8 bases of the junction unmatched. Looked up from germline, CDR1 is DFQATT and CDR2 is SNEGSKA (reference sequence). The CDR3 reads CSAELDRGLNEQYF. The CDR3 bases are TGCAGTGCTGAACTGGACAGGGGGCTGAACGAGCAGTACTTC.

V usage is TRBV12-3 or TRBV12-4 and J usage is TRBJ2-3; 10 nucleotides align to TRBD1. The CDR3 sequence is 14 residues long. V lost 8 bases to trimming and J lost 1 base; unmatched junction nucleotides: 3. The CDR3 DNA sequence: TGTGCCAGCGGGGACAGGGGCGGCACAGATACGCAGTATTTT. Protein sequence: CASGDRGGTDTQYF.

This clonotype showed up many times. The gene calls are TRBV7-9 and TRBJ1-2, with 9 bases aligning to TRBD1. The V and J ends lost 6 bases and 5 bases, in that order; junction bases with no gene match: 7. The CDR3 covers 14 residues. Per germline, CDR1 SEHNR and CDR2 FQNEAQ (reference sequence). CDR3 nucleotide sequence: TGTGCCAGCAGACGACAGGGGGGACCTTATGGCTACACCTTC. Its translation is CASRRQGGPYGYTF. The whole variable domain, remainder taken from reference TRBV7-9 and TRBJ1-2, is DTGVSQNPRHKITKRGQNVTFRCDPISEHNRLYWYRQTLGQGPEFLTYFQNEAQLEKSRLLSDRFSAERPKGSFSTLEIQRTEQGDSAMYLCASRRQGGPYGYTFGSGTRLTVV.

This clonotype was observed at least ten times. The V gene is TRBV28, the J gene TRBJ1-1; unclear D gene. The germline V gene has CDR1 MDHEN and CDR2 SYDVKM. The CDR3 loop spans 14 amino acids. With 6 bases removed from V and 3 bases from J, the gap between germline ends came to 14 bases. CDR3 sequence (DNA): TGTGCCAGCAGCCCCATGCCCCGAGACACTGAAGCTTTCTTT. As protein: CASSPMPRDTEAFF.

This clonotype was recorded a few times. This chain connects TRBV29-1 to TRBJ1-2; D is undetermined. The CDR3 is 13 amino acids. The germline CDR1 and CDR2 sequences are SQVTM and ANQGSEA. Trimming took off 3 bases at V and 4 bases at J, with 12 bases between the two ends. The CDR3 loop reads CSVDAQAGYGYTF. The CDR3 DNA reads as TGCAGCGTTGACGCTCAGGCTGGCTATGGCTACACCTTC.

This clonotype was detected ten times or more. The rearrangement joins TRBV12-3 or TRBV12-4 to TRBJ2-5, with a tentative D call TRBD1 (6 bases). The CDR3 is 15 amino acids. Trimming removed 4 bases at V and 1 base at J, with 13 bases between. CDR3 in amino acids: CASSWMTGVQETQYF. The CDR3, as DNA: TGTGCCAGCAGTTGGATGACAGGAGTCCAAGAGACCCAGTACTTC.

This clonotype was detected ten times or more. This rearrangement joins TRBV6-1 to TRBJ2-5, with unresolved D. Trimming pared 6 bases from V and 5 bases from J, leaving 16 bases between. This CDR3 has 14 residues. Germline CDR1 MNHNS, CDR2 SASEGT. The CDR3 region is CASSLDGLGETQYF. Written as DNA, the CDR3 is TGTGCCAGCAGCCTCGACGGTTTGGGGGAGACCCAGTACTTC.

The V call is TRBV10-3, the J call TRBJ2-7; 8 bases map to TRBD2. The CDR3 is made up of 13 amino acids. Germline V gene data show CDR1 as ENHRY and CDR2 as SYGVKD. V shed 10 bases, J shed 5 bases, and the junction held 10 bases outside the gene matches. The CDR3: CATRPLREDEQYF. The CDR3 nucleotides are TGTGCCACCCGACCGTTGCGGGAGGACGAGCAGTACTTC.

This clonotype was recorded many times. This CDR3 is CASSGWTGGTYEQYF. The DNA for the CDR3 is TGTGCCAGCAGCGGATGGACAGGGGGGACCTACGAGCAGTACTTC. The chain employs TRBV7-2 and TRBJ2-7; 10 positions agree with TRBD1. J was trimmed by 2 bases and V by 5 bases; bases with no gene match: 6. CDR1 and CDR2 (germline): SGHTA, FQGNSA. This CDR3 spans 15 amino acids.

This clonotype was observed a few times. V usage is TRBV3-1 and J usage is TRBJ2-5; D unresolved. The CDR3 has 14 amino acids. Germline V gene sequence: CDR1 LGHDT, CDR2 YNNKEL (reference sequence). Trimming left V 1 base short and J 1 base short, with 7 bases between. Written as DNA, the CDR3 is TGTGCCAGCAGCCAAGGGCAGCGCCAAGAGACCCAGTACTTC. Residues: CASSQGQRQETQYF.

This clonotype was seen repeatedly, ten times or more. The chain links TRBV27 to TRBJ1-6; 11 positions match TRBD1. CDR1 is MNHEY and CDR2 is SMNVEV in the germline V gene (reference sequence). The CDR3 is made up of 14 amino acids. The V and J ends lost 6 bases and 10 bases, in that order; junction bases with no gene match: 5. CDR3 sequence reads: CASRPGQGGSPLHF. CDR3 nucleotides: TGTGCCAGCAGGCCGGGACAGGGGGGCTCACCCCTCCACTTT.

This chain links TRBV11-2 with TRBJ2-3; 8 nucleotides match TRBD2. Germline trimming cut 1 base from V and 0 bases from J; bases unmatched to any gene: 9. The CDR3 runs 18 residues. Germline V gene sequence: CDR1 SGHAT, CDR2 FQNNGV. The DNA of the CDR3 is TGTGCCAGCAGCTTAGCCGGTAGGAGCGGGAGTAGCACAGATACGCAGTATTTT. This sequence encodes CASSLAGRSGSSTDTQYF.

This clonotype was seen a handful of times. This chain links TRBV19 with TRBJ2-2; tentatively, D is TRBD2 (6 bases). Germline V gives CDR1 LNHDA, CDR2 SQIVND (reference sequence). The V end lost 9 bases, the J end lost 3 bases, and 14 bases lay between the germline ends. The CDR3 sequence is 14 residues long. The CDR3 protein is CASRAEGYTGELFF. In DNA form, the CDR3 reads TGTGCCAGCCGGGCGGAGGGATACACCGGGGAGCTGTTTTTT.

This clonotype was detected ten times or more. The rearrangement uses TRBV30 and TRBJ1-2, with unresolved D. This CDR3 contains 13 residues. Deletions cut 0 bases from V and 6 bases from J, with 11 bases between. CDR1 and CDR2 (germline): GTSNPN, SVGIG (reference sequence). CDR3 in DNA: TGTGCCTGGAGTGTATCCCGGACCGATGGCTACACCTTC. Protein: CAWSVSRTDGYTF.

The chain links TRBV11-2 to TRBJ2-5, with D tentatively TRBD1 (6 bases). Trimming pared 7 bases from V and 5 bases from J, leaving 17 bases between. The germline V gene encodes CDR1 SGHAT and CDR2 FQNNGV. This CDR3 region has 14 residues. The CDR3 bases are TGTGCCAGCACCCTGGGACAACCCCGGGAGACCCAGTACTTC. Amino acid sequence: CASTLGQPRETQYF.

This clonotype was recorded many times. Mismatch with germline at one junction end may stem from a read error. The J gene is TRBJ1-1, the V gene TRBV5-1, with D maybe TRBD1 (5 bases). The CDR3 is made up of 14 amino acids. Germline V gene lookup returns CDR1 SGHRS and CDR2 YFSETQ. CDR3 in amino acids: CASSPGPTNTEAFF. In DNA, the CDR3 is TGTGCCAGCAGCCCAGGGCCGACGAACACTGAAGCTTTCTTT.

This clonotype was counted many times. The chain uses TRBV28 and TRBJ2-7; TRBD2 matches 11 bases. The CDR3 length is 15 residues. Per the germline V gene, CDR1 is MDHEN and CDR2 is SYDVKM. With V trimmed by 2 bases and J by 3 bases, 3 bases remained unmatched. CDR3 loop: CASSLNGLAGYEQYF. In DNA, the CDR3 is TGTGCCAGCAGTTTAAACGGACTAGCGGGCTACGAGCAGTACTTC.

J is TRBJ2-2 and V is TRBV19; perhaps D is TRBD1 or TRBD2 (5 bases each). Germline V gives CDR1 LNHDA, CDR2 SQIVND (reference sequence). Trimming cost V 5 bases and J 6 bases, with 13 bases left between them. The CDR3 totals 14 residues. This CDR3 is CASSLGESAGELFF. The CDR3 nucleotides are TGTGCCAGTAGTTTGGGGGAATCTGCCGGGGAGCTGTTTTTT. Filled out from reference TRBV19 and TRBJ2-2, the complete variable domain reads DGGITQSPKYLFRKEGQNVTLSCEQNLNHDAMYWYRQDPGQGLRLIYYSQIVNDFQKGDIAEGYSVSREKKESFPLTVTSAQKNPTAFYLCASSLGESAGELFFGEGSRLTVL.

The chain carries TRBV28 and TRBJ1-1; D gene uncertain. Trimming shortened V by 10 bases and J by 2 bases, and 5 bases separated the two germline ends. The CDR3 is 10 amino acids. CDR1 is MDHEN, CDR2 SYDVKM, per germline. The CDR3, as DNA: TGTGCCACCGTTAACACTGAAGCTTTCTTT. It codes for CATVNTEAFF.

In its sample, this clonotype was seen many times. This chain uses TRBV4-1 with TRBJ2-5; D gene uncertain. The CDR3 runs to 13 residues. Per the germline V gene, CDR1 is MGHRA and CDR2 is YSYEKL. V was trimmed by 1 base and J by 4 bases, leaving 7 bases between them. The CDR3 protein is CASSQGVGETQYF. CDR3 DNA sequence: TGCGCCAGCAGCCAAGGCGTAGGAGAGACCCAGTACTTC.

This clonotype was detected many times. The DNA for the CDR3 is TGTGCCGGACAGAGTGCGAACACCGGGGAGCTGTTTTTT. Translation gives CAGQSANTGELFF. This chain uses TRBV28 with TRBJ2-2; D possibly corresponds to TRBD1 (6 bases). The CDR3 runs to 13 residues. Per germline, CDR1 MDHEN and CDR2 SYDVKM. Trimming took 11 bases from V and 0 from J, leaving 10 bases between them.

J is TRBJ2-1 and V is TRBV28; D not resolved. Between the trimmed V and J ends, which lost 10 bases and 5 bases, there was a span of 12 bases. The length of the CDR3 is 12 residues. Germline V CDR1 and CDR2: MDHEN, SYDVKM. The CDR3 DNA follows: TGTGCCATCAGAGAAACGGACAATGAGCAGTTCTTC. Amino acid sequence: CAIRETDNEQFF.

This clonotype has at least ten counts. The chain employs TRBV7-2 and TRBJ1-1; D is unresolved. V shed 5 bases and J shed 11 bases, with 18 bases lying between them. Germline assignment: CDR1 SGHTA and CDR2 FQGNSA. This CDR3 region has 13 residues. The CDR3 DNA reads as TGTGCCAGCAGCCTGCCTCGGGATGGCGGGGCTTTCTTT. Translated: CASSLPRDGGAFF. Based on the CDR3 plus reference TRBV7-2 and TRBJ1-1, the full variable domain is GAGVSQSPSNKVTEKGKDVELRCDPISGHTALYWYRQSLGQGLEFLIYFQGNSAPDKSGLPSDRFSAERTGGSVSTLTIQRTQQEDSAVYLCASSLPRDGGAFFGQGTRLTVV.

For this clonotype: This may be a read error, as it is one base from a much larger clone. The chain couples TRBV6-2 or TRBV6-3 to TRBJ2-1; the D is unclear. The germline V gene encodes CDR1 MNHEY and CDR2 SVGEGT. Trimming removed 2 bases from V and 0 bases from J, with 11 bases in between. This CDR3 has 16 amino acids. DNA of the CDR3: TGTGCCAGCAGTTACGGGGTCGGTAGCTCCTACAATGAGCAGTTCTTC. Encoded protein: CASSYGVGSSYNEQFF.

V and J are TRBV20-1 and TRBJ1-1, with 7 bases fitting TRBD1. CDR1 is DFQATT and CDR2 is SNEGSKA in the germline V gene (reference sequence). V lost 6 bases and J lost 8; bases outside the gene matches: 9. The CDR3 has 12 residues. The CDR3 sequence: CSALTGTVEAFF. The CDR3 coding sequence is TGCAGTGCCTTGACAGGGACAGTAGAAGCTTTCTTT.

The V call is TRBV6-5, the J call TRBJ1-1; D gene uncertain. The CDR3 contains 15 residues. V was clipped by 1 base and J by 4 bases, with 13 bases between them. Germline CDR1 MNHEY, CDR2 SVGAGI. The CDR3 spells CASSYLGRLGTEAFF. The CDR3 nucleotides are TGTGCCAGCAGTTACTTAGGCAGGCTTGGCACTGAAGCTTTCTTT.

This clonotype came up many times. The V gene is TRBV28, the J gene TRBJ1-5, with 8 bases that match TRBD1. V lost 6 bases to trimming and J lost 11 bases; unmatched junction nucleotides: 3. The CDR3 is 11 amino acids. Germline V gives CDR1 MDHEN, CDR2 SYDVKM. The CDR3 coding sequence is TGTGCCAGCAGAATACAGGGGGCCCAGCATTTT. It translates to CASRIQGAQHF.

V gene TRBV19 combines with J gene TRBJ2-2, with 10 positions matching TRBD2. This CDR3 has 17 residues. Germline loops: CDR1 LNHDA, CDR2 SQIVND (reference sequence). The V gene end was trimmed by 0 bases and the J gene end by 7 bases; junction bases not matched to a gene: 8. As DNA, the CDR3 is TGTGCCAGTAGTATAGATCGGGCTAGCGGGAGTTTCGGGGAGCTGTTTTTT. It translates to CASSIDRASGSFGELFF.

The V and J genes are TRBV6-2 or TRBV6-3 and TRBJ2-7; D remains ambiguous. V gave up 3 bases and J gave up 7 bases, with 7 bases separating them. The CDR3 contains 11 residues. Germline V gene sequence: CDR1 MNHEY, CDR2 SVGEGT. The CDR3 region is CASSYVREQYF. The CDR3 DNA is TGTGCCAGCAGTTATGTCAGAGAGCAGTACTTC.